This is a list of T cell receptor beta chains from one sample in a study of CD8 T cells in Susac syndrome. Each CDR3 protein gets one entry after TCRdb re-called the immunoSEQ multiplex PCR reads with MiXCR. The repertoire has 300,000 to 350,000 distinct CDR3 sequences, approximately 90% of them found once; the top ten carry about 0.07%. Sequencing was carried out using CD4+ T cells from PBMCs. The receptors derive from a human donor with multiple sclerosis. CDR3s include the opening cysteine and the closing phenylalanine or tryptophan. The D gene is left open where the match is weak. The size field is filled for only some rows; it gives once, few, many or a size class.

d_gene	v_gene	abundance	j_gene	CDR3aa
-	TRBV30	-	TRBJ2-3	CAGRTGRPTDTQYF
-	TRBV5-6	-	TRBJ2-4	CASSLGGLLAKNIQYF
TRBD2	TRBV4-3	-	TRBJ2-1	CASSQGSRWGGSSYNEQFF
-	TRBV5-1	-	TRBJ1-1	CASSLVVGSTEAFF
-	TRBV9	-	TRBJ2-5	CASSVGGVPQETQYF
TRBD1	TRBV4-2	-	TRBJ1-1	CASSDGQGTNTEAFF
-	TRBV12-5	-	TRBJ1-2	CASGFLRAGYTF
-	TRBV3-1	-	TRBJ1-1	CASSRAASNTEAFF
-	TRBV6-2/TRBV6-3	-	TRBJ2-3	CASSRGPEGTQYF
TRBD1	TRBV20-1	-	TRBJ2-7	CSASTGAVEQYF
TRBD1	TRBV7-9	-	TRBJ1-6	CASSPPGQQNSPLHF
-	TRBV6-2/TRBV6-3	-	TRBJ2-3	CASSSGGGADTQYF
-	TRBV20-1	-	TRBJ2-4	CSAARDAAQNIQYF
-	TRBV9	once	TRBJ2-1	CASSLRGAFYNEQFF
TRBD1	TRBV7-9	-	TRBJ1-1	CASSSTGVNTEAFF
TRBD2	TRBV7-8	-	TRBJ2-3	CASSLRRGLAVRDTQYF
-	TRBV24-1	-	TRBJ2-7	CATSGDTHYEQYF
-	TRBV5-4	-	TRBJ2-5	CASSLARSIQETQYF
-	TRBV4-2	-	TRBJ2-7	CASSQVGQGAYEQYF
TRBD2	TRBV20-1	few	TRBJ2-7	CSVTTKTSGDFWQYF
-	TRBV7-2	-	TRBJ2-2	CASSHSGNTGELFF
TRBD1	TRBV20-1	-	TRBJ1-5	CSASDRNQPQHF
TRBD1	TRBV12-3/TRBV12-4	-	TRBJ2-7	CASSKRQGSEQYF
-	TRBV5-1	-	TRBJ2-2	CASSLSMGYAGELFF
-	TRBV29-1	-	TRBJ1-5	CSVGDGNQPQHF
TRBD2	TRBV9	-	TRBJ2-7	CASSVAERAGPRGEQYF
TRBD2	TRBV12-5	-	TRBJ2-3	CASGFQAGGITDTQYF
-	TRBV5-1	-	TRBJ2-1	CASSFAGTEQFF
TRBD2	TRBV7-8	-	TRBJ2-1	CASFLASAGNNEQFF
TRBD1	TRBV12-3/TRBV12-4	-	TRBJ2-1	CASTETGWTHNEQFF
-	TRBV6-6	-	TRBJ1-5	CASGGGVNQPQHF
-	TRBV5-4	-	TRBJ1-1	CASSFGGQGDTEAFF
-	TRBV12-3/TRBV12-4	-	TRBJ1-1	CASGRSILNTEAFF
-	TRBV15	-	TRBJ2-2	CATSSRGHSNTGELFF
TRBD1	TRBV5-1	-	TRBJ2-5	CASSLTGGGFQETQYF
TRBD2	TRBV9	-	TRBJ2-1	CASSVVGAGGYNEQFF
-	TRBV7-2	-	TRBJ1-5	CASSSQQGRNQPQHF
TRBD2	TRBV29-1	-	TRBJ2-5	CSVTGLQETQYF
-	TRBV14	-	TRBJ1-2	CASSPADRRLNYGYTF
TRBD1	TRBV20-1	once	TRBJ1-3	CSARDPGVEGTGRRNSGNTIYF
-	TRBV7-9	-	TRBJ1-1	CASSPIGTFQQTEAFF
TRBD2	TRBV4-2	-	TRBJ2-3	CASSYQGGLAGADTQYF
-	TRBV7-2	-	TRBJ2-2	CASSIGNTGELFF
TRBD1	TRBV4-3	-	TRBJ2-7	CASSQESGTGVLYEQYF
-	TRBV5-1	-	TRBJ2-6	CASSSAPRDTHQGANVLTF
TRBD2	TRBV19	-	TRBJ2-3	CASSSSRGTSGPLGTDTQYF
-	TRBV5-1	once	TRBJ2-1	CASSLIRPKEYNEQFF
-	TRBV5-4	-	TRBJ2-1	CASSLRDEQFF
-	TRBV19	-	TRBJ2-2	CASSLAQRPGELFF
TRBD1	TRBV30	-	TRBJ1-1	CAWSNYRGSTEAFF
-	TRBV2	once	TRBJ2-1	CASQRETQLGQFF
-	TRBV6-2/TRBV6-3	-	TRBJ1-2	CASSFGGAASGYTF
-	TRBV4-3	-	TRBJ2-1	CASSQDSCLGIF
-	TRBV14	-	TRBJ1-1	CASSQAPGNAEAFF
-	TRBV7-8	-	TRBJ2-7	CASSPSGGWNYEQYF
-	TRBV7-8	-	TRBJ1-6	CASSSVINSPLHF